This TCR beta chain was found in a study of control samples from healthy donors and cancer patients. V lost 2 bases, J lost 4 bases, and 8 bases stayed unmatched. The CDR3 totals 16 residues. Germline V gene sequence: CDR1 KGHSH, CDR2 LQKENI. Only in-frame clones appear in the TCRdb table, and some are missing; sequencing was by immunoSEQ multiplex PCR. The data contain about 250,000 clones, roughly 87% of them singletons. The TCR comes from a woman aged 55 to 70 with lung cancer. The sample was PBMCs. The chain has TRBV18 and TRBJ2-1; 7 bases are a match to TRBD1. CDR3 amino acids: CASSPRSDRPYNEQFF. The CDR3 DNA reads TGTGCCAGCTCACCAAGGTCGGACAGGCCATACAATGAGCAGTTCTTC.